These 2 T cell receptor beta chains were sequenced from one sample in a study of beta chain features in type 1 diabetes. Study observations and caveats: For Type 1 diabetes patients, all four CD4+ subsets carried TCRB CDR3s that were moderately but significantly shorter.

These receptors' antigens are unknown. Expressed TCRB transcripts got sequenced, as all isolated RNA was reverse transcribed. The protocol was immunoSEQ multiplex PCR, while the TCRdb copy is restricted to in-frame clones and leaves out a portion. The sample has some 330,000 clones, around 12% seen once. Sequencing was carried out using naive CD4+ T cells from blood. Receptors were obtained from a woman aged 18-30 years with type 1 diabetes.

The chain couples TRBV30 to TRBJ1-5, with D unresolved. The CDR3 contains 13 residues. V was trimmed by 2 bases and J by 3 bases, leaving 8 bases between them. Looked up from germline, CDR1 is GTSNPN and CDR2 is SVGIG (reference sequence). Written as DNA, the CDR3 is TGTGCCTGGAGTTCTGCGGTCAATCAGCCCCAGCATTTT. Encoded protein: CAWSSAVNQPQHF.

The chain has TRBV5-1 and TRBJ2-1, with 11 bases lining up with TRBD2. This CDR3 comprises 14 residues. Per germline, CDR1 SGHRS and CDR2 YFSETQ. After removal of 4 bases from V and 7 bases from J, the junction contained 4 bases not matched to a gene. CDR3 loop: CASSAASGGNEQFF. CDR3 coding DNA: TGCGCCAGCAGCGCGGCTAGCGGGGGGAATGAGCAGTTCTTC.